This T cell receptor (beta chain) was sequenced in a study of blood T cell repertoires in COVID-19. Whole-study context: PBMCs, B-cell-depleted T cells, or T cells provided the cDNA or gDNA that made up the material.

Profiling relied on immunoSEQ multiplex PCR, and the TCRdb table lists in-frame clones only, not all of them. This sample has about 140,000 clones, with 79% found just once. Trimming removed 4 bases from V and 4 bases from J, with 22 bases in between. The length of the CDR3 is 17 residues. CDR1 SGHAT and CDR2 FQNNGV come from the germline V gene. The count of this clone is one. V and J are TRBV11-2 and TRBJ2-5, with D possibly TRBD2 on 5 matching bases. This TCR was recovered from a man aged 55-75 years with acute or convalescent COVID-19. The specimen sequenced was peripheral blood. For the CDR3, the DNA is TGTGCCAGCAGCTCCAACCCCCTCGGGCTAGCCGGAGAGACCCAGTACTTC. Translated: CASSSNPLGLAGETQYF. The variable domain in full, with the rest retrieved from reference TRBV11-2 and TRBJ2-5, is EAGVAQSPRYKIIEKRQSVAFWCNPISGHATLYWYQQILGQGPKLLIQFQNNGVVDDSQLPKDRFSAERLKGVDSTLKIQPAKLEDSAVYLCASSSNPLGLAGETQYFGPGTRLLVL.